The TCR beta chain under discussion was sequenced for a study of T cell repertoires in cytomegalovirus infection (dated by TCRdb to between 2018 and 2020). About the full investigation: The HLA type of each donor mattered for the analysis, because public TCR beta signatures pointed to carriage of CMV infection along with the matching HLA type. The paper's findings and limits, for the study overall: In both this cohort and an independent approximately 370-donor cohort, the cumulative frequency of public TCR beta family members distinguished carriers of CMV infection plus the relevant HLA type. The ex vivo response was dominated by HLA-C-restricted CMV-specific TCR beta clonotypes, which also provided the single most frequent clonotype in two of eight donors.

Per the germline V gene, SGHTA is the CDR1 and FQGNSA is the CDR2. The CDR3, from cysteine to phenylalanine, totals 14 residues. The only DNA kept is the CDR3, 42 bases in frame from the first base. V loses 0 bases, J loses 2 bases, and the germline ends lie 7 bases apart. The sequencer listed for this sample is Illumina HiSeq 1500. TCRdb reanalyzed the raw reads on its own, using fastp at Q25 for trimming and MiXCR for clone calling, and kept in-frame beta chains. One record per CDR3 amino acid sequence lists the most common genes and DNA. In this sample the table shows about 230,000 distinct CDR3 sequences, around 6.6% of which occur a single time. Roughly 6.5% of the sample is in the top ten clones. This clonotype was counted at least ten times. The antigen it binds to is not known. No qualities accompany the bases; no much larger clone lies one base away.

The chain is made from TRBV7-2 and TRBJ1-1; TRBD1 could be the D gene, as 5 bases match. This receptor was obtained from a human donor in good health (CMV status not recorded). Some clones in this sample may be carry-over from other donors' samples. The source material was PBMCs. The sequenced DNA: TGTGCCAGCAGCTTAGCGGGACCCAACACTGAAGCTTTCTTT. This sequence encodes CASSLAGPNTEAFF.